These 3 T cell receptor beta chains share one sample of origin, sequenced in a study of control samples from healthy donors and cancer patients. TCRdb keeps only in-frame clones here, not all; method: immunoSEQ multiplex PCR. The sample contains about 170,000 clones, 91% of which appear only once. Sequenced sample: blood. Source of these receptors: a woman between 25 and 40 years old in good health.

The chain recombines TRBV12-2 with TRBJ1-2; TRBD1, the table's D call, lacks a check against the DNA. TRBV12-2 is an annotated pseudogene. The CDR3 consists of 16 residues. The CDR3 bases are TGTGCAAGTCGCTTAGAGGGGGACAGGGAACGGTGTGGCTACACCTTC. It codes for CASRLEGDRERCGYTF.

V and J are TRBV29-1 and TRBJ1-6; D is uncertain. The CDR3 runs 13 residues. CDR1 is SQVTM, CDR2 ANQGSEA, per germline. V gave up 5 bases and J gave up 0 bases, with 5 bases separating them. This chain's CDR3 is CSVQSSYNSPLHF. Written as DNA, the CDR3 is TGCAGCGTTCAGAGCTCCTATAATTCACCCCTCCACTTT.

This sequence joins TRBV5-1 and TRBJ1-1; D is ambiguous. This CDR3 has 15 residues. The germline CDR1 and CDR2 sequences are SGHRS and YFSETQ. Trimming removed 0 bases at V and 0 bases at J, with 9 bases between. CDR3 in DNA: TGCGCCAGCAGCTTGGTCGCAACGATGAACACTGAAGCTTTCTTT. Protein: CASSLVATMNTEAFF.